This TCR beta chain was observed in a study of neurological immune-mediated disorders. Study results and caveats: TCR-beta repertoires seemed private in all groups, with no expanded CDR3 amino acid sequences shared.

This clonotype occurred many times. Antigen: not known. As for time point: longitudinal time-point 3. The study built unsorted libraries from 2 million PBMCs kept at -80 C. V was pared by 0 bases and J by 11 bases, with 8 bases between. Germline assignment: CDR1 DFQATT and CDR2 SNEGSKA (reference sequence). This CDR3 is 11 amino acids long. TCRdb ran MiXCR on the 5' RACE reads and lists one entry per CDR3 protein. The data hold roughly 100,000 distinct CDR3 sequences, with 11% observed a single time. This chain uses TRBV20-1 with TRBJ1-5; no clear D gene. The specimen sequenced was PBMCs. This TCR was sampled from a female donor with HTLV-1-associated myelopathy (HAM/TSP). DNA for the CDR3: TGCAGTGCTAGAGATCCCTGGGCCCAGCATTTT. Protein: CSARDPWAQHF.